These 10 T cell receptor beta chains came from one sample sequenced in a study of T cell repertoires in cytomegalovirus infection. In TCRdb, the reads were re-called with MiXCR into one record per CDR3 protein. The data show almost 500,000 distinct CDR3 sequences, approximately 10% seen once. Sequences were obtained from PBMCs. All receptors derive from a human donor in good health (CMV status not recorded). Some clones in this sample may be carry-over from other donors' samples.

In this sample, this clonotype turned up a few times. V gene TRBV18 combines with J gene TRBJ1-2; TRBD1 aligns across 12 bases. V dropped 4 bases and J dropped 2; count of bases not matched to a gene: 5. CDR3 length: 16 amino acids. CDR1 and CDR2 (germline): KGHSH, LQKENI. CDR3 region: CASSLPGTGGNYGYTF. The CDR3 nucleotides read TGTGCCAGCTCACTCCCCGGGACAGGGGGCAACTATGGCTACACCTTC.

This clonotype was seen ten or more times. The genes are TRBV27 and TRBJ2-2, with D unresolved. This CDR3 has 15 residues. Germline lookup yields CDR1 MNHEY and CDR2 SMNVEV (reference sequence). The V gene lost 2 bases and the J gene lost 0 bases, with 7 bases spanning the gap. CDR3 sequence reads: CASSLLPANTGELFF. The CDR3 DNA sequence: TGTGCCAGCAGTTTACTGCCCGCGAACACCGGGGAGCTGTTTTTT.

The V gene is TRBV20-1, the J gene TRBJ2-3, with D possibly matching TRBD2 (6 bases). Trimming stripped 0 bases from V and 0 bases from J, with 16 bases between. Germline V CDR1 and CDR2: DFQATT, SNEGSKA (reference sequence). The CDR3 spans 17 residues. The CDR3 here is CSAREGFFGTSTDTQYF. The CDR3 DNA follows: TGCAGTGCTAGAGAAGGGTTCTTCGGGACTAGCACAGATACGCAGTATTTT.

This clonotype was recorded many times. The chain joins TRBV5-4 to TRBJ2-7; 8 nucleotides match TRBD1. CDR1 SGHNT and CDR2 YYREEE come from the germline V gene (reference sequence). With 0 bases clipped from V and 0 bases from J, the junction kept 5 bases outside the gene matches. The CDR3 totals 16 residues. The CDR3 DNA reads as TGTGCCAGCAGCTTGGCGGACAGGGATTCCTCCTACGAGCAGTACTTC. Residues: CASSLADRDSSYEQYF. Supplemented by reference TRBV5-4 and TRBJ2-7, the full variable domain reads ETGVTQSPTHLIKTRGQQVTLRCSSQSGHNTVSWYQQALGQGPQFIFQYYREEENGRGNFPPRFSGLQFPNYSSELNVNALELDDSALYLCASSLADRDSSYEQYFGPGTRLTVT.

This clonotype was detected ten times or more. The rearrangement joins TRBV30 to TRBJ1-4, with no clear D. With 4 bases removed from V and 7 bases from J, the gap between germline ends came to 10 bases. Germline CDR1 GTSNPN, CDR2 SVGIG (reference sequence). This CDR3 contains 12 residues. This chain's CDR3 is CAWTGPSEKLFF. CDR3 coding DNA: TGTGCCTGGACCGGTCCATCTGAAAAACTGTTTTTT. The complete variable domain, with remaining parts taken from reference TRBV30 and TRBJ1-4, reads SQTIHQWPATLVQPVGSPLSLECTVEGTSNPNLYWYRQAAGRGLQLLFYSVGIGQISSEVPQNLSASRPQDRQFILSSKKLLLSDSGFYLCAWTGPSEKLFFGSGTQLSVL.

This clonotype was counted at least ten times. The CDR3 loop reads CASSAYRGSETQYF. The CDR3 DNA sequence: TGTGCCAGCAGTGCGTACAGGGGATCAGAGACCCAGTACTTC. The genes are TRBV6-5 and TRBJ2-5, with 7 bases that match TRBD1. V shed 5 bases, J shed 4 bases, and the junction held 7 bases outside the gene matches. The length of the CDR3 is 14 residues. The germline gives CDR1 MNHEY, CDR2 SVGAGI.

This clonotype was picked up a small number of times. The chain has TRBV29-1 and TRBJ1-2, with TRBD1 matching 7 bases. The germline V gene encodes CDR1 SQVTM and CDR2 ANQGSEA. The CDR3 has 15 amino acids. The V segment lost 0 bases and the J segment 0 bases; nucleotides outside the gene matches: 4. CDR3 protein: CSVEDPTGTNYGYTF. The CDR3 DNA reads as TGCAGCGTTGAAGATCCGACAGGGACTAACTATGGCTACACCTTC.

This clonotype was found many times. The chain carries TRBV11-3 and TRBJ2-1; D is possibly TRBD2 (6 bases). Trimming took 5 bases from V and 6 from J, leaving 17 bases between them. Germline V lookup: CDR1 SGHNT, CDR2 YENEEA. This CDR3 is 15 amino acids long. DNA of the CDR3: TGTGCCAGCAGCCCGGGGAGGTCCCCTGGCAATGAGCAGTTCTTC. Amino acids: CASSPGRSPGNEQFF. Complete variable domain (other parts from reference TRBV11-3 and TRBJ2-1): EAGVVQSPRYKIIEKKQPVAFWCNPISGHNTLYWYLQNLGQGPELLIRYENEEAVDDSQLPKDRFSAERLKGVDSTLKIQPAELGDSAVYLCASSPGRSPGNEQFFGPGTRLTVL.

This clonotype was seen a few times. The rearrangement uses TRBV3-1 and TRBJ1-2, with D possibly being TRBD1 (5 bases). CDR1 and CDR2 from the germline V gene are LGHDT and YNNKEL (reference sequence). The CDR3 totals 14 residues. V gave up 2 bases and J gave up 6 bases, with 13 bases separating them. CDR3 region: CASSQTPGYHGYTF. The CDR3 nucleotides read TGTGCCAGCAGCCAAACTCCAGGGTATCATGGCTACACCTTC.

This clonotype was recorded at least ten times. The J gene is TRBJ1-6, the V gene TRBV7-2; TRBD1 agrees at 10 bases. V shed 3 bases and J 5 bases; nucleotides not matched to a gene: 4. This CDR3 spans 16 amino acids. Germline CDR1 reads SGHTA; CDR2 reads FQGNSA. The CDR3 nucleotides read TGTGCCAGCAGCTTCCGGGACAGGGGTAATAATTCACCCCTCCACTTT. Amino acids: CASSFRDRGNNSPLHF.